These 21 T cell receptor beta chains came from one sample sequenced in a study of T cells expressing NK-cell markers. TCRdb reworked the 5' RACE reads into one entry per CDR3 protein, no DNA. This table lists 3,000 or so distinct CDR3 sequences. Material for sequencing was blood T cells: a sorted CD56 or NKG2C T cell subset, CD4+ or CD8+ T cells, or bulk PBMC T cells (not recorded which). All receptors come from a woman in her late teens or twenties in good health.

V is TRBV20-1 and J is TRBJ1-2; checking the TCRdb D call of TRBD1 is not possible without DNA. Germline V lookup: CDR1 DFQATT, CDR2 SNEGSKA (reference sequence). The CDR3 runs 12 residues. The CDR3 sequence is CSGNRGHYGYTF.

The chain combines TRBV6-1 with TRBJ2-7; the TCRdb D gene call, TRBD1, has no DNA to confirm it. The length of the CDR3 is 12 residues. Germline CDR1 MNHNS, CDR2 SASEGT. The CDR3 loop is CASSETGLEQYF.

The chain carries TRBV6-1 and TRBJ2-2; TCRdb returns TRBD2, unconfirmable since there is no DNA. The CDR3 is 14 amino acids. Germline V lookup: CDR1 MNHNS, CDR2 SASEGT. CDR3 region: CASRQRGDTGELFF.

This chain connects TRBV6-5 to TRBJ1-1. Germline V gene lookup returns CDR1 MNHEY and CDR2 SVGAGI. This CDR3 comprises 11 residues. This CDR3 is CASRTNTEAFF.

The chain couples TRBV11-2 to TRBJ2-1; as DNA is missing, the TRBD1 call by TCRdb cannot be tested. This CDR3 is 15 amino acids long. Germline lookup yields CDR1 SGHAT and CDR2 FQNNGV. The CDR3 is CASSLLEGDYNEQFF.

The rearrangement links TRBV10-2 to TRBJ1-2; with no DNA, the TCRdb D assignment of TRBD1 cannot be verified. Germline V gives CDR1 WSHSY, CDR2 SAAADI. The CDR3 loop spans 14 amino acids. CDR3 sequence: CASSAGQGHYGYTF.

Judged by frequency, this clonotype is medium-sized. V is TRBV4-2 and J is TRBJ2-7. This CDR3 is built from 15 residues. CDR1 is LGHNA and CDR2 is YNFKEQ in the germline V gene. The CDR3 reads CASSQDQGSSYEQYF.

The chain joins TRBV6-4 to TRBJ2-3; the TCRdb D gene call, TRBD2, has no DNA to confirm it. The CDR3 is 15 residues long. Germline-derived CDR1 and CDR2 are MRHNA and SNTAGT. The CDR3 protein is CASSLAGGSTDTQYF.

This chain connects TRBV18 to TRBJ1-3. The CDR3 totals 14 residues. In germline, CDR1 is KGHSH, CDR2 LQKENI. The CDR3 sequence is CASSPATTGNTIYF.

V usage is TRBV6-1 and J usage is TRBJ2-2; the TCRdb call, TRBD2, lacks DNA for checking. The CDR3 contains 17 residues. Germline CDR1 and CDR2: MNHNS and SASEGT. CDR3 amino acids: CASSGEEREIGTGELFF.

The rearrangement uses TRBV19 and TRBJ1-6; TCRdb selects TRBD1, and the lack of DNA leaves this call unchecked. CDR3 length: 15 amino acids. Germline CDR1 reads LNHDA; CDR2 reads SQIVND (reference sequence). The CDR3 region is CASSIPGQDNSPLHF.

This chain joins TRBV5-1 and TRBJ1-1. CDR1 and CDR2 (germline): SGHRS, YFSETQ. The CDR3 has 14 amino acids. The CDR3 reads CASRITEQNTEAFF.

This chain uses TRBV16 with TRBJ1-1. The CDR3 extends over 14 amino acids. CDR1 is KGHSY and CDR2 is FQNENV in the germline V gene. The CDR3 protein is CASSQFHKNTEAFF.

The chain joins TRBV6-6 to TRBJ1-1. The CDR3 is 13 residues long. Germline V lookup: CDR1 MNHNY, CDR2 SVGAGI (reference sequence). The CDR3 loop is CASGFGRDTEAFF.

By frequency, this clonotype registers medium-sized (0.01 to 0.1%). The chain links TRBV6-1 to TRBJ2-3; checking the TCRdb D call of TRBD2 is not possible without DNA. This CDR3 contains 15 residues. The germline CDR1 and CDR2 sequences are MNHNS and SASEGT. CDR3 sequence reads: CASSELAGDTDTQYF.

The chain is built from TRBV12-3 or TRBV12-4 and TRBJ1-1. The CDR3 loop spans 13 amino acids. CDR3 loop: CASSFLGSTEAFF.

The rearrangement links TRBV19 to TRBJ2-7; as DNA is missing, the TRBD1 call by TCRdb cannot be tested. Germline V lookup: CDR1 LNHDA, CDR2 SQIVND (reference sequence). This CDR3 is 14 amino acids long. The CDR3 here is CASKGTGDSYEQYF.

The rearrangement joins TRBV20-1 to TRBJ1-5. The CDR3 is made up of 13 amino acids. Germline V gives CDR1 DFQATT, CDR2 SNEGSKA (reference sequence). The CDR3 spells CSATSQMNQPQHF.

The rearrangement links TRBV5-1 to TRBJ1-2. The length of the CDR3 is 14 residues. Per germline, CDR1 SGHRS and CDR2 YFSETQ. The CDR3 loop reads CASSWGVRFYGYTF.

This CDR3 reads CASSFQGQATYEQYF. The J gene is TRBJ2-7, the V gene TRBV27; the D call of TRBD1 rests on TCRdb alone, since no DNA is present to check it. Germline assignment: CDR1 MNHEY and CDR2 SMNVEV (reference sequence). The CDR3 is 15 residues long.

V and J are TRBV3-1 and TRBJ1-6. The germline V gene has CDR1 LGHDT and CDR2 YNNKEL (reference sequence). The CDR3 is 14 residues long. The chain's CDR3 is CASSHDIETSPLHF.